Listed here are 30 T cell receptor beta chains from one sample, sequenced in a study of OX40 agonist ivuxolimab in advanced cancers. This table comes from immunoSEQ multiplex PCR, and its TCRdb copy is limited to in-frame clones, with some not included. The data contain some 82,000 clones, 88% of them singletons. The sequences come from CD4+ or CD8+ T cells sorted from blood, collected in a trial of the OX40 agonist ivuxolimab. These receptors all come from an adult with an advanced solid tumor such as melanoma, head and neck, liver or kidney cancer.

The chain carries TRBV5-1 and TRBJ1-2; TRBD1 aligns across 8 bases. This CDR3 contains 14 residues. Trimming at V came to 1 base and at J to 8 bases, leaving 7 bases not matched to a gene. Per germline, CDR1 SGHRS and CDR2 YFSETQ. The CDR3 region has the DNA TGCGCCAGCAGCTTGACGACAGGGGCGGGCGGCTACACCTTC. This gives the protein CASSLTTGAGGYTF.

This clone was detected only once. The chain links TRBV10-3 to TRBJ1-2; unclear D gene. Germline V gene lookup returns CDR1 ENHRY and CDR2 SYGVKD. The CDR3 spans 15 residues. The V gene lost 0 bases and the J gene lost 5 bases, with 13 bases spanning the gap. As DNA, the CDR3 is TGTGCCATCAGTGAGTCGTTGCAGGCTAGGTATGGCTACACCTTC. Residues: CAISESLQARYGYTF.

This chain connects TRBV30 to TRBJ2-3, with D possibly matching TRBD2 (5 bases). V was clipped by 0 bases and J by 9 bases, with 13 bases between them. Germline CDR1 reads GTSNPN; CDR2 reads SVGIG (reference sequence). The CDR3 loop spans 13 amino acids. The CDR3 DNA reads TGTGCCTGGAGTGTCGGCGCCCCGGGGACGCAGTATTTT. It codes for CAWSVGAPGTQYF.

The V call is TRBV7-2, the J call TRBJ2-1, with TRBD2 matching over 11 bases. From germline, CDR1 is SGHTA and CDR2 FQGNSA. The CDR3 is 15 amino acids. V was pared by 7 bases and J by 4 bases, with 6 bases of the junction left unmatched. CDR3 nucleotides: TGTGCCAGCAACCGACTAGCGGGGAATTACAATGAGCAGTTCTTC. This encodes CASNRLAGNYNEQFF.

V gene TRBV30 combines with J gene TRBJ1-2; 9 bases are shared with TRBD1. V lost 4 bases and J lost 5; bases outside the gene matches: 8. Germline V CDR1 and CDR2: GTSNPN, SVGIG (reference sequence). The CDR3 sequence is 14 residues long. CDR3 sequence: CAWTPDRGLYGYTF. As DNA, the CDR3 is TGTGCCTGGACCCCGGACAGGGGACTGTATGGCTACACCTTC.

This sequence joins TRBV5-1 and TRBJ2-1; tentatively, D is TRBD1 (6 bases). Germline V CDR1 and CDR2: SGHRS, YFSETQ. The CDR3 is 13 residues long. V was clipped by 4 bases and J by 7 bases, with 12 bases between them. CDR3 residues: CASSRQEWNEQFF. CDR3 bases: TGCGCCAGCAGCCGACAGGAATGGAATGAGCAGTTCTTC.

This clone was detected only once. The chain carries TRBV7-9 and TRBJ2-3; possibly TRBD2 for D (6 bases). The CDR3 has 12 amino acids. The germline V gene encodes CDR1 SEHNR and CDR2 FQNEAQ (reference sequence). V was cut by 5 bases and J by 6 bases, with 9 bases left in between. The CDR3 sequence: CASSPSGDTQYF. CDR3 bases: TGTGCCAGCAGCCCAAGCGGGGATACGCAGTATTTT.

The chain employs TRBV30 and TRBJ2-1; 12 bases match TRBD2. The CDR3 extends over 15 amino acids. V lost 6 bases to trimming and J lost 4 bases; unmatched junction nucleotides: 7. Germline V gives CDR1 GTSNPN, CDR2 SVGIG (reference sequence). Here the CDR3 DNA reads TGTGCCTGCCGATCTAGCGGGAGGGCTTACAATGAGCAGTTCTTC. Translating it yields CACRSSGRAYNEQFF. The full variable domain, rest sourced from reference TRBV30 and TRBJ2-1, is SQTIHQWPATLVQPVGSPLSLECTVEGTSNPNLYWYRQAAGRGLQLLFYSVGIGQISSEVPQNLSASRPQDRQFILSSKKLLLSDSGFYLCACRSSGRAYNEQFFGPGTRLTVL.

This clone was observed a handful of times. The chain employs TRBV13 and TRBJ2-1, with 10 bases that match TRBD1. Germline CDR1 PRHDT, CDR2 FYEKMQ (reference sequence). Trimming removed 5 bases from V and 0 bases from J; junction bases left unmatched: 7. The CDR3 is made up of 17 amino acids. CDR3 in amino acids: CASSPDRGASSYNEQFF. The CDR3 coding sequence is TGTGCCAGCAGCCCGGACAGGGGGGCAAGCTCCTACAATGAGCAGTTCTTC.

The sample holds one count of this clone. This rearrangement joins TRBV4-1 to TRBJ2-4; 9 bases map to TRBD2. The CDR3 has 17 amino acids. Germline assignment: CDR1 MGHRA and CDR2 YSYEKL. V shed 1 base and J 5 bases; nucleotides not matched to a gene: 9. The CDR3 region is CASSQAFAGGVENIQYF. CDR3 nucleotide sequence: TGCGCCAGCAGCCAAGCTTTCGCGGGAGGGGTGGAAAACATTCAGTACTTC.

CDR3: CASSLGGIYEQYF. The CDR3 DNA is TGTGCCAGCAGTTTGGGGGGGATCTACGAGCAGTACTTC. J is TRBJ2-7 and V is TRBV6-6; 7 bases map to TRBD2. The trim removed 4 bases at V and 3 bases at J, leaving 3 bases unmatched. Germline CDR1 and CDR2: MNHNY and SVGAGI (reference sequence). This CDR3 has 13 residues.

The chain employs TRBV7-9 and TRBJ2-1; tentative D call: TRBD2 (5 bases). The V and J ends lost 6 bases and 9 bases respectively, with 15 bases between them. The CDR3 spans 13 residues. Germline V lookup: CDR1 SEHNR, CDR2 FQNEAQ (reference sequence). DNA for the CDR3: TGTGCCAGCAGATTCATAACGGCGGGTGAGCAGTTCTTC. It translates to CASRFITAGEQFF.

This chain connects TRBV28 to TRBJ2-2, with TRBD1 matching 7 bases. This CDR3 contains 14 residues. CDR1 MDHEN and CDR2 SYDVKM come from the germline V gene. J gave up 6 bases and V 6 bases, and 7 bases lay outside the gene matches. CDR3 DNA: TGTGCCAGCAGAGGGGGCAGGGATGCCGGGGAGCTGTTTTTT. This gives the protein CASRGGRDAGELFF.

V is TRBV6-6 and J is TRBJ2-3; TRBD2 is a possible D gene (5 bases). Trimming pared 8 bases from V and 0 bases from J, leaving 6 bases between. Germline values: CDR1 MNHNY, CDR2 SVGAGI (reference sequence). The CDR3 has 12 amino acids. The CDR3 spells CASRGSTDTQYF. The CDR3 DNA is TGTGCCAGCCGGGGTAGCACAGATACGCAGTATTTT.

The rearrangement joins TRBV30 to TRBJ2-7; possibly TRBD1 for D (6 bases). This CDR3 is built from 13 residues. CDR1 is GTSNPN, CDR2 SVGIG, per germline (reference sequence). V lost 1 base and J 2 bases, leaving 9 bases between the germline ends. CDR3 in amino acids: CAWSAGQPYEQYF. CDR3 nucleotides: TGTGCCTGGAGTGCGGGACAACCCTACGAGCAGTACTTC.

This chain links TRBV19 with TRBJ1-1; TRBD1 is a possible D gene (5 bases). Trimming took 0 bases from V and 10 from J, leaving 18 bases between them. The CDR3 extends over 15 amino acids. The germline gives CDR1 LNHDA, CDR2 SQIVND (reference sequence). The CDR3 spells CASSIDLQGGARAFF. The CDR3 region has the DNA TGTGCCAGTAGTATAGATCTTCAGGGAGGGGCACGAGCTTTCTTT. Looking up the rest from reference TRBV19 and TRBJ1-1 gives the full variable domain: DGGITQSPKYLFRKEGQNVTLSCEQNLNHDAMYWYRQDPGQGLRLIYYSQIVNDFQKGDIAEGYSVSREKKESFPLTVTSAQKNPTAFYLCASSIDLQGGARAFFGQGTRLTVV.

V and J are TRBV7-2 and TRBJ1-4, with 7 bases identical to TRBD1. This CDR3 has 16 residues. V shed 3 bases and J 3 bases; nucleotides not matched to a gene: 7. Germline loops: CDR1 SGHTA, CDR2 FQGNSA. The CDR3, as DNA: TGTGCCAGCAGCTTCAAACGGGACAGCCCTAATGAAAAACTGTTTTTT. Translated: CASSFKRDSPNEKLFF.

The chain is built from TRBV7-2 and TRBJ2-5; D possibly corresponds to TRBD1 (6 bases). V lost 4 bases and J lost 10, with 22 bases in between. Germline V CDR1 and CDR2: SGHTA, FQGNSA. This CDR3 is built from 15 residues. CDR3 in amino acids: CASSSPTGTRKGQYF. The CDR3 nucleotides read TGTGCCAGCAGCTCTCCGACAGGAACCCGGAAGGGCCAGTACTTC.

The sample holds a few counts of this clone. The chain employs TRBV5-1 and TRBJ1-2, with 8 positions matching TRBD1. Germline V lookup: CDR1 SGHRS, CDR2 YFSETQ. V lost 4 bases to trimming and J lost 4 bases; unmatched junction nucleotides: 9. CDR3 length: 15 amino acids. This CDR3 is CASSEGRGRGYGYTF. CDR3 DNA sequence: TGCGCCAGCAGCGAGGGCAGGGGGCGAGGCTATGGCTACACCTTC.

The chain combines TRBV6-6 with TRBJ1-2, with D unclear. The CDR3 has 13 amino acids. Germline V gives CDR1 MNHNY, CDR2 SVGAGI (reference sequence). Trimming removed 6 bases from V and 8 bases from J, with 16 bases in between. CDR3 DNA: TGTGCCAGCAGGAATGGGGAATTAGGAGGCTACACCTTC. This sequence encodes CASRNGELGGYTF.

V is TRBV6-5 and J is TRBJ1-1; the D gene is possibly TRBD1 (6 bases). The CDR3 has 13 amino acids. V gave up 3 bases and J gave up 7 bases, with 12 bases separating them. Looked up from germline, CDR1 is MNHEY and CDR2 is SVGAGI. In DNA, the CDR3 is TGTGCCAGCAGTTATGTTGGGGGCGGTGAAGCTTTCTTT. Protein: CASSYVGGGEAFF.

The chain links TRBV30 to TRBJ2-7; D remains unclear. The ends were cut back, 0 bases at V and 9 bases at J, with 12 bases in the middle. Germline assignment: CDR1 GTSNPN and CDR2 SVGIG (reference sequence). The CDR3 length is 12 residues. DNA for the CDR3: TGTGCCTGGAGTGTGGGCGAGGTTGTGCAGTACTTC. It specifies CAWSVGEVVQYF. Variable domain in full (rest from reference TRBV30 and TRBJ2-7): SQTIHQWPATLVQPVGSPLSLECTVEGTSNPNLYWYRQAAGRGLQLLFYSVGIGQISSEVPQNLSASRPQDRQFILSSKKLLLSDSGFYLCAWSVGEVVQYFGPGTRLTVT.

This chain connects TRBV7-2 to TRBJ2-3; the match to TRBD2 covers 7 bases. In germline, CDR1 is SGHTA, CDR2 FQGNSA. V lost 8 bases to trimming and J lost 1 base; unmatched junction nucleotides: 6. CDR3 size: 14 residues. In DNA, the CDR3 is TGTGCCAGCCGGCGGGAGACTGGCACAGATACGCAGTATTTT. Translating gives CASRRETGTDTQYF.

This sequence joins TRBV28 and TRBJ1-3; D is unresolved. V dropped 3 bases and J dropped 2 bases, with 17 bases sitting between them. CDR3 length equals 17 residues. CDR1 is MDHEN and CDR2 is SYDVKM in the germline V gene. The CDR3 DNA reads TGTGCCAGCAGTTTGAGGAGGAGAGTCAGCCCTGGAAACACCATATATTTT. This gives the protein CASSLRRRVSPGNTIYF.

This clone has more than one count but fewer than ten. This chain links TRBV6-5 with TRBJ2-1, with 7 bases fitting TRBD2. V shed 6 bases, J shed 4 bases, and the junction held 3 bases outside the gene matches. Germline-derived CDR1 and CDR2 are MNHEY and SVGAGI. This CDR3 has 13 residues. CDR3 coding DNA: TGTGCCAGCAGAGGAGCGGGGTACAATGAGCAGTTCTTC. Translating it yields CASRGAGYNEQFF.

This chain joins TRBV7-2 and TRBJ1-2, with D perhaps TRBD1 (5 bases). Looked up from germline, CDR1 is SGHTA and CDR2 is FQGNSA. The germline V and J ends were trimmed by 5 bases and 4 bases, with 11 bases remaining between them. The CDR3 loop spans 13 amino acids. The DNA of the CDR3 is TGTGCCAGCAGCCTCGTGGACACCTATGGCTACACCTTC. Translated, it gives CASSLVDTYGYTF. The whole variable domain, filled in from reference TRBV7-2 and TRBJ1-2, reads GAGVSQSPSNKVTEKGKDVELRCDPISGHTALYWYRQSLGQGLEFLIYFQGNSAPDKSGLPSDRFSAERTGGSVSTLTIQRTQQEDSAVYLCASSLVDTYGYTFGSGTRLTVV.

The V and J genes are TRBV28 and TRBJ1-1, with D possibly TRBD1 on 5 matching bases. The CDR3 loop spans 15 amino acids. Germline lookup yields CDR1 MDHEN and CDR2 SYDVKM. Trimming removed 7 bases at V and 4 bases at J, with 19 bases between. CDR3 amino acids: CASTPTGGSRTEAFF. CDR3 nucleotide sequence: TGTGCCAGCACCCCAACGGGGGGTAGTCGCACTGAAGCTTTCTTT.

CDR3 in amino acids: CASSQTGANYGYTF. The CDR3 bases are TGTGCCAGCTCACAGACAGGGGCCAACTATGGCTACACCTTC. The chain carries TRBV18 and TRBJ1-2; 8 bases match TRBD1. The CDR3 consists of 14 residues. CDR1 is KGHSH, CDR2 LQKENI, per germline. V trimming: 4 bases; J trimming: 2 bases; junction bases outside the gene matches: 3.

The genes are TRBV6-6 and TRBJ2-5; 9 bases are a match to TRBD1. J lost 4 bases, V lost 5 bases, and 5 bases had no gene match. Germline V gene sequence: CDR1 MNHNY, CDR2 SVGAGI (reference sequence). The CDR3 is 14 residues long. The CDR3 DNA is TGTGCCAGCAGTGCCCGGACAGGGGTAGAGACCCAGTACTTC. It specifies CASSARTGVETQYF.

The CDR3 DNA reads TGCAGCGCAGCAGGACTAGCGCCGTACACAGATACGCAGTATTTT. Residues: CSAAGLAPYTDTQYF. J is TRBJ2-3 and V is TRBV29-1; 9 bases fit TRBD2. CDR1 and CDR2 from the germline V gene are SQVTM and ANQGSEA. This CDR3 has 15 amino acids. The V gene end was trimmed by 7 bases and the J gene end by 2 bases; junction bases not matched to a gene: 10.